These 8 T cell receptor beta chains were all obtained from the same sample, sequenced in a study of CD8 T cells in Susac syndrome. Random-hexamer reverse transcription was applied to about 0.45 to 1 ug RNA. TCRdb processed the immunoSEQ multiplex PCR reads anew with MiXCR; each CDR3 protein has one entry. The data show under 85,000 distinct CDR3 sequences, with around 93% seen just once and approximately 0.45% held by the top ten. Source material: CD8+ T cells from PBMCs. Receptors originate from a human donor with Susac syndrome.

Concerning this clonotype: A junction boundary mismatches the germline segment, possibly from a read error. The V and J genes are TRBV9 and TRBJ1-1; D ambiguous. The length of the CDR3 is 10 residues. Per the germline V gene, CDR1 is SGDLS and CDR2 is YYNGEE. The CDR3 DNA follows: TGTGCCAGCAGCGTAGCCCCGGCGGTCTTT. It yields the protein CASSVAPAVF.

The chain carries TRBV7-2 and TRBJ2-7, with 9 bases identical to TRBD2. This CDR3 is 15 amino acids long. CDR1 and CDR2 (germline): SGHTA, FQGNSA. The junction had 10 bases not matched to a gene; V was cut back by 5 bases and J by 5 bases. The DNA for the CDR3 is TGTGCCAGCAGCCTCGGGGCGGGAGGGCAGGACGAGCAGTACTTC. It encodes CASSLGAGGQDEQYF.

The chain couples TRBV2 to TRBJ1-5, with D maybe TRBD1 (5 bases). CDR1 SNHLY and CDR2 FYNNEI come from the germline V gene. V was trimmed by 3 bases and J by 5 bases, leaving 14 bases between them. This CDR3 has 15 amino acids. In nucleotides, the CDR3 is TGTGCCAGCAGTGAGTTGGAGGGAGGGGATCAGCCCCAGCATTTT. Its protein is CASSELEGGDQPQHF.

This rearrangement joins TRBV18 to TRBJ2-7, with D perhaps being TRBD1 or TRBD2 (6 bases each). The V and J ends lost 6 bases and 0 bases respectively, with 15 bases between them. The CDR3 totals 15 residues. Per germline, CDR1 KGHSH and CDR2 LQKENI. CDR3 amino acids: CASSPGAPSSYEQYF. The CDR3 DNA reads TGTGCCAGCTCCCCGGGGGCCCCGAGCTCCTACGAGCAGTACTTC.

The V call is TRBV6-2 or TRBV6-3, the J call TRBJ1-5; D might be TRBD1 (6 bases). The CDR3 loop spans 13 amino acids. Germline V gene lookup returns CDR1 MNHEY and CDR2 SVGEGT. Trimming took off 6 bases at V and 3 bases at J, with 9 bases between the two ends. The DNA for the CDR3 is TGTGCCAGCAGATGGACAGTCAATCAGCCCCAGCATTTT. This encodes CASRWTVNQPQHF.

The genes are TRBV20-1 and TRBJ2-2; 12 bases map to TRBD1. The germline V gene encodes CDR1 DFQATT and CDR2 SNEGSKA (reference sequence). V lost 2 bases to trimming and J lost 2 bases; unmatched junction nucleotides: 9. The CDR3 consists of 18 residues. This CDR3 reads CSARTPGQGAHNTGELFF. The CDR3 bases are TGCAGTGCTAGAACCCCGGGACAGGGGGCGCATAACACCGGGGAGCTGTTTTTT.

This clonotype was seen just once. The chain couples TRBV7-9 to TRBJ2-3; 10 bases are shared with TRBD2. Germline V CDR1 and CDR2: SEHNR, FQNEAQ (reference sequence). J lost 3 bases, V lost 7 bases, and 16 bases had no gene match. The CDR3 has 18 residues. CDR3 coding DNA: TGTGCCAGCACCCCGGGGAAGGGGGCACTAGCGGGGACAGATACGCAGTATTTT. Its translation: CASTPGKGALAGTDTQYF.

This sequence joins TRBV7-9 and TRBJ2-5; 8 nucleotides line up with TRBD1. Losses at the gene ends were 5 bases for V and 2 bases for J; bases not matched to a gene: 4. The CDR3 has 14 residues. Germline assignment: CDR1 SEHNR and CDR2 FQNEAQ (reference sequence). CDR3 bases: TGTGCCAGCAGCCCGGACAGGGAGCAAGAGACCCAGTACTTC. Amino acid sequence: CASSPDREQETQYF.